This is a list of T cell receptor beta chains from one sample in a study of CD8+ T cells in alopecia areata. Data came from immunoSEQ multiplex PCR; TCRdb stores just in-frame clones and leaves some out. The sample lists 98,000 or so clones, around 59% occurring once. Sequencing used CD8+ T cells sorted from blood. These receptors came from a human donor in good health. Both conserved end residues are part of each CDR3. D genes are given only for firm matches. Not all rows give a size; the values are once, few, many and, for expanded clones, a class.

abundance: few; d_gene: NA; v_gene: TRBV4-2; j_gene: TRBJ2-5; CDR3aa: CASSQAAPTEQETQYF; CDR3nt: TGTGCCAGCAGCCAAGCGGCCCCTACTGAGCAAGAGACCCAGTACTTC
abundance: NA; d_gene: NA; v_gene: TRBV7-9; j_gene: TRBJ2-3; CDR3aa: CASSLGLDTQYF; CDR3nt: TGTGCCAGCAGCTTAGGTTTGGATACGCAGTATTTT
abundance: few; d_gene: NA; v_gene: TRBV6-6; j_gene: TRBJ2-2; CDR3aa: CASSYPQIPRELFF; CDR3nt: TGTGCCAGCAGTTACCCTCAAATTCCCAGGGAGCTGTTTTTT
abundance: NA; d_gene: NA; v_gene: TRBV6-6; j_gene: TRBJ2-5; CDR3aa: CASTDQETQYF; CDR3nt: TGTGCCAGCACGGATCAAGAGACCCAGTACTTC
abundance: once; d_gene: NA; v_gene: TRBV5-6; j_gene: TRBJ2-2; CDR3aa: CASSLGTSVSGELFF; CDR3nt: TGTGCCAGCAGCTTAGGGACAAGTGTCTCCGGGGAGCTGTTTTTT
abundance: few; d_gene: TRBD1; v_gene: TRBV29-1; j_gene: TRBJ2-7; CDR3aa: CSVEDLGEQGAGYEQYF; CDR3nt: TGCAGCGTTGAAGATTTGGGGGAACAGGGGGCTGGCTACGAGCAGTACTTC
abundance: NA; d_gene: NA; v_gene: TRBV4-1; j_gene: TRBJ2-3; CDR3aa: CASSQALTTADTQYF; CDR3nt: TGCGCCAGCAGCCAAGCTCTTACGACGGCAGATACGCAGTATTTT
abundance: NA; d_gene: NA; v_gene: TRBV9; j_gene: TRBJ2-7; CDR3aa: CASSVGAGYEQYF; CDR3nt: TGTGCCAGCAGCGTTGGAGCGGGCTACGAGCAGTACTTC
abundance: few; d_gene: TRBD1; v_gene: TRBV19; j_gene: TRBJ1-1; CDR3aa: CASSIKGTGDEAFF; CDR3nt: TGTGCCAGTAGTATAAAGGGGACAGGGGATGAAGCTTTCTTT
abundance: NA; d_gene: NA; v_gene: TRBV4-3; j_gene: TRBJ1-2; CDR3aa: CASSQDSGADGYGYTF; CDR3nt: TGCGCCAGCAGCCAAGACTCAGGGGCGGATGGCTATGGCTACACCTTC
abundance: few; d_gene: TRBD1; v_gene: TRBV5-4; j_gene: TRBJ2-1; CDR3aa: CASSGGQGATYNEQFF; CDR3nt: TGTGCCAGCAGCGGGGGACAGGGGGCCACCTACAATGAGCAGTTCTTC
abundance: few; d_gene: NA; v_gene: TRBV15; j_gene: TRBJ1-1; CDR3aa: CATSSLLTETEAFF; CDR3nt: TGTGCCACCAGCAGTTTACTCACAGAAACTGAAGCTTTCTTT
abundance: NA; d_gene: TRBD2; v_gene: TRBV6-5; j_gene: TRBJ2-5; CDR3aa: CASARTSGGKETQYF; CDR3nt: TGTGCCAGCGCTAGGACTAGCGGGGGAAAAGAGACCCAGTACTTC
abundance: NA; d_gene: NA; v_gene: TRBV2; j_gene: TRBJ1-1; CDR3aa: CASRATRYITKISPEAFF; CDR3nt: TGTGCCAGCAGAGCCACACGCTACATAACCAAAATAAGCCCTGAAGCTTTCTTT
abundance: NA; d_gene: NA; v_gene: TRBV28; j_gene: TRBJ2-7; CDR3aa: CASSPPSALFYEQYF; CDR3nt: TGTGCCAGCAGCCCGCCTTCGGCCCTGTTCTACGAGCAGTACTTC
abundance: NA; d_gene: NA; v_gene: TRBV6-5; j_gene: TRBJ2-2; CDR3aa: CASSYSLTGPGELFF; CDR3nt: TGTGCCAGCAGTTACTCACTGACCGGGCCCGGGGAGCTGTTTTTT
abundance: NA; d_gene: NA; v_gene: TRBV7-8; j_gene: TRBJ2-7; CDR3aa: CASSSEGTASYEQYF; CDR3nt: TGTGCCAGCAGCAGTGAAGGGACCGCATCCTACGAGCAGTACTTC
abundance: NA; d_gene: NA; v_gene: TRBV27; j_gene: TRBJ1-2; CDR3aa: CASSLFGSINYGYTF; CDR3nt: TGTGCCAGCAGTTTGTTTGGCAGCATTAACTATGGCTACACCTTC
abundance: NA; d_gene: TRBD1; v_gene: TRBV7-7; j_gene: TRBJ2-5; CDR3aa: CASSLNDRVRETQYF; CDR3nt: TGTGCTAGCAGCTTAAATGACAGGGTCAGGGAGACCCAGTACTTC
abundance: NA; d_gene: NA; v_gene: TRBV9; j_gene: TRBJ2-3; CDR3aa: CASSVGGGSTDTQYF; CDR3nt: TGTGCCAGCAGCGTAGGTGGCGGTAGCACAGATACGCAGTATTTT
abundance: NA; d_gene: TRBD1; v_gene: TRBV7-9; j_gene: TRBJ1-4; CDR3aa: CASSPGTAKPRVPFF; CDR3nt: TGTGCCAGCAGCCCCGGGACAGCCAAACCTCGGGTGCCGTTTTTT
abundance: NA; d_gene: NA; v_gene: TRBV2; j_gene: TRBJ1-1; CDR3aa: CASSGGGIEAFF; CDR3nt: TGTGCCAGCAGTGGGGGGGGCATTGAAGCTTTCTTT
abundance: NA; d_gene: NA; v_gene: TRBV4-2; j_gene: TRBJ2-7; CDR3aa: CASSQDGLDLSYEQYF; CDR3nt: TGTGCCAGCAGCCAAGATGGGTTGGACCTCTCCTACGAGCAGTACTTC
abundance: NA; d_gene: NA; v_gene: TRBV25-1; j_gene: TRBJ1-1; CDR3aa: CASSESQGNTEAFF; CDR3nt: TGTGCCAGCAGTGAGTCTCAGGGGAACACTGAAGCTTTCTTT
abundance: NA; d_gene: NA; v_gene: TRBV5-4; j_gene: TRBJ1-2; CDR3aa: CASSLTVQGGGYTF; CDR3nt: TGTGCCAGCAGCTTGACCGTGCAGGGAGGCGGCTACACCTTC
abundance: few; d_gene: TRBD1; v_gene: TRBV7-9; j_gene: TRBJ2-1; CDR3aa: CASSLAMDRDNEQFF; CDR3nt: TGTGCCAGCAGCTTAGCGATGGACAGGGACAATGAGCAGTTCTTC
abundance: NA; d_gene: TRBD1; v_gene: TRBV4-2; j_gene: TRBJ2-5; CDR3aa: CASSQTGTAGTQYF; CDR3nt: TGTGCCAGCAGCCAAACCGGGACAGCCGGAACCCAGTACTTC
abundance: once; d_gene: NA; v_gene: TRBV7-2; j_gene: TRBJ1-2; CDR3aa: CASSPARVGYGYTF; CDR3nt: TGTGCCAGCAGCCCCGCCAGGGTGGGCTATGGCTACACCTTC
abundance: NA; d_gene: TRBD2; v_gene: TRBV27; j_gene: TRBJ2-7; CDR3aa: CASSGTSGYYEQYF; CDR3nt: TGTGCCAGCAGTGGGACTAGCGGTTATTACGAGCAGTACTTC
abundance: NA; d_gene: TRBD1; v_gene: TRBV7-3; j_gene: TRBJ2-1; CDR3aa: CASSLSGTGDEQFF; CDR3nt: TGTGCCAGCAGCTTAAGCGGGACAGGCGATGAGCAGTTCTTC
abundance: NA; d_gene: NA; v_gene: TRBV7-9; j_gene: TRBJ2-3; CDR3aa: CASSPNPRDTQYF; CDR3nt: TGTGCCAGCAGCCCAAACCCCCGGGATACGCAGTATTTT
abundance: NA; d_gene: NA; v_gene: TRBV9; j_gene: TRBJ1-2; CDR3aa: CASSRSGTPYGYTF; CDR3nt: TGTGCCAGCAGTCGGTCCGGGACCCCCTATGGCTACACCTTC
abundance: NA; d_gene: NA; v_gene: TRBV13; j_gene: TRBJ2-5; CDR3aa: CASSSPTGKETQYF; CDR3nt: TGTGCCAGCAGCTCTCCGACTGGTAAAGAGACCCAGTACTTC
abundance: NA; d_gene: NA; v_gene: TRBV2; j_gene: TRBJ2-7; CDR3aa: CASRSGAGSTYEQYF; CDR3nt: TGTGCCAGCAGGTCGGGAGCAGGGAGCACCTACGAGCAGTACTTC
abundance: NA; d_gene: NA; v_gene: TRBV2; j_gene: TRBJ2-5; CDR3aa: CASSAIDQETQYF; CDR3nt: TGTGCCAGCAGTGCAATAGACCAAGAGACCCAGTACTTC
abundance: NA; d_gene: NA; v_gene: TRBV4-3; j_gene: TRBJ1-4; CDR3aa: CASSQEDRINEKLFF; CDR3nt: TGCGCCAGCAGCCAAGAAGACAGGATTAATGAAAAACTGTTTTTT
abundance: NA; d_gene: NA; v_gene: TRBV7-9; j_gene: TRBJ2-5; CDR3aa: CASSSQLVFSETQYF; CDR3nt: TGTGCCAGCAGCTCCCAGCTGGTGTTCTCCGAGACCCAGTACTTC
abundance: once; d_gene: TRBD2; v_gene: TRBV30; j_gene: TRBJ2-3; CDR3aa: CAFTGGQDTQYF; CDR3nt: TGTGCCTTTACGGGGGGTCAAGATACGCAGTATTTT
abundance: few; d_gene: NA; v_gene: TRBV28; j_gene: TRBJ2-7; CDR3aa: CASSWFGSSYEQYF; CDR3nt: TGTGCCAGCAGTTGGTTCGGATCCTCCTACGAGCAGTACTTC
abundance: NA; d_gene: NA; v_gene: TRBV7-9; j_gene: TRBJ2-2; CDR3aa: CASSATSLNTGELFF; CDR3nt: TGTGCCAGCAGCGCGACTAGTTTGAACACCGGGGAGCTGTTTTTT
abundance: NA; d_gene: NA; v_gene: TRBV4-1; j_gene: TRBJ2-7; CDR3aa: CASSQDSGFREQYF; CDR3nt: TGCGCCAGCAGCCAAGATAGCGGCTTCCGCGAGCAGTACTTC
abundance: few; d_gene: NA; v_gene: TRBV28; j_gene: TRBJ1-2; CDR3aa: CASSSENWGSGYTF; CDR3nt: TGTGCCAGCAGTTCCGAAAACTGGGGAAGTGGCTACACCTTC
abundance: NA; d_gene: NA; v_gene: TRBV27; j_gene: TRBJ2-2; CDR3aa: CASSFRLTGELFF; CDR3nt: TGTGCCAGCAGTTTCCGCCTCACCGGGGAGCTGTTTTTT